Each of the 30 T cell receptor beta chains below was sequenced from the same sample in a study of shared clonotypes between healthy human individuals. Assay used: immunoSEQ multiplex PCR; TCRdb lists only in-frame clones, some missing. Among hundreds of thousands of clones listed, around 73% were seen once. Material for sequencing was memory CD4+ T cells sorted from blood. Sample subset: CD45RA-negative fraction. Receptors originate from a woman younger than 45 in good health.

The chain employs TRBV28 and TRBJ1-5; possibly TRBD1 for D (6 bases). The V end was cut by 6 bases, the J end by 6 bases, with 15 bases between. The CDR3 runs 14 residues. Germline assignment: CDR1 MDHEN and CDR2 SYDVKM. This CDR3 reads CASSPGQTPQPQHF. The DNA of the CDR3 is TGTGCCAGCAGCCCTGGACAGACACCTCAGCCCCAGCATTTT. The full variable domain, completed using reference TRBV28 and TRBJ1-5, is DVKVTQSSRYLVKRTGEKVFLECVQDMDHENMFWYRQDPGLGLRLIYFSYDVKMKEKGDIPEGYSVSREKKERFSLILESASTNQTSMYLCASSPGQTPQPQHFGDGTRLSIL.

This clone was found many times. This chain uses TRBV6-1 with TRBJ2-1, with D unresolved. CDR1 and CDR2 from the germline V gene are MNHNS and SASEGT. The CDR3 loop spans 11 amino acids. The V end was cut by 7 bases, the J end by 8 bases, with 9 bases between. The CDR3 DNA follows: TGTGCCAGCACCGTTGACCATGAGCAGTTCTTC. It is translated as CASTVDHEQFF.

This clone was found once. The J gene is TRBJ1-2, the V gene TRBV14; TRBD1 agrees at 11 bases. The CDR3 runs 14 residues. Germline V gene data show CDR1 as SGHDN and CDR2 as FVKESK. V gave up 1 base and J gave up 8 bases; unmatched junction bases: 3. CDR3: CASSQGTGGSGYTF. The DNA of the CDR3 is TGTGCCAGCAGCCAAGGGACAGGGGGCTCGGGCTACACCTTC.

J is TRBJ1-4 and V is TRBV7-9, with D tentatively TRBD1 (5 bases). Germline CDR1 and CDR2: SEHNR and FQNEAQ (reference sequence). The length of the CDR3 is 16 residues. The V and J ends lost 2 bases and 4 bases respectively, with 14 bases between them. CDR3 sequence reads: CASSLNSGPRNEKLFF. The CDR3 DNA follows: TGTGCCAGCAGCTTAAATTCGGGACCGCGTAATGAAAAACTGTTTTTT.

The rearrangement joins TRBV6-1 to TRBJ1-1, with 11 bases that match TRBD1. After removal of 2 bases from V and 5 bases from J, the junction contained 4 bases not matched to a gene. The CDR3 contains 15 residues. The germline V gene encodes CDR1 MNHNS and CDR2 SASEGT. The DNA for the CDR3 is TGTGCCAGCAGTGAAAGGGACAGGGGGAGGACTGAAGCTTTCTTT. This sequence encodes CASSERDRGRTEAFF.

In this sample, this clone turned up a few times. The chain joins TRBV7-9 to TRBJ2-2; D is undetermined. CDR3 length equals 15 residues. The germline V and J ends were trimmed by 1 base and 0 bases, with 6 bases remaining between them. In germline, CDR1 is SEHNR, CDR2 FQNEAQ (reference sequence). The DNA for the CDR3 is TGTGCCAGCAGCTTAGATGGGCCGAACACCGGGGAGCTGTTTTTT. This gives the protein CASSLDGPNTGELFF.

The chain employs TRBV28 and TRBJ1-5, with TRBD1 matching over 7 bases. Germline assignment: CDR1 MDHEN and CDR2 SYDVKM. The CDR3 has 15 amino acids. V shed 5 bases, J shed 5 bases, and the junction held 9 bases outside the gene matches. CDR3 loop: CASSQTGTSDQPQHF. The CDR3 nucleotides read TGTGCCAGCAGTCAGACAGGGACAAGCGATCAGCCCCAGCATTTT.

This sequence joins TRBV28 and TRBJ1-5; the D is unclear. V dropped 6 bases and J dropped 2 bases, with 14 bases sitting between them. Germline loops: CDR1 MDHEN, CDR2 SYDVKM. The CDR3 is made up of 15 amino acids. The CDR3 bases are TGTGCCAGCAGCTCCCCAAGGACGGGCAATCAGCCCCAGCATTTT. Translated, it gives CASSSPRTGNQPQHF.

The chain combines TRBV6-5 with TRBJ2-1, with 11 bases identical to TRBD2. V lost 4 bases and J lost 6; bases outside the gene matches: 8. Germline V lookup: CDR1 MNHEY, CDR2 SVGAGI. CDR3 length: 16 amino acids. The CDR3 reads CASSSHRLAGLNEQFF. In nucleotides, the CDR3 is TGTGCCAGCAGTTCTCACCGACTAGCGGGGCTCAATGAGCAGTTCTTC.

This rearrangement joins TRBV9 to TRBJ1-1; D is unclear. V shed 3 bases and J shed 3 bases, with 12 bases lying between them. The CDR3 is 14 residues long. Germline V gene sequence: CDR1 SGDLS, CDR2 YYNGEE. The CDR3 sequence is CASSATLGYTEAFF. CDR3 in DNA: TGTGCCAGCAGCGCGACACTAGGGTACACTGAAGCTTTCTTT.

The rearrangement links TRBV2 to TRBJ2-5; 9 bases are a match to TRBD1. Matching the DNA end better, TRBJ2-7 makes the J call doubtful. The germline gives CDR1 SNHLY, CDR2 FYNNEI. The CDR3 runs 15 residues. CDR3 bases: TGTGCCAGCAGTGAAGCGACAGGGGGACACTACGAGCAGTACTTC. Amino acid sequence: CASSEATGGHYEQYF.

The count of this clone is one. The chain carries TRBV28 and TRBJ1-4, with TRBD1 matching 7 bases. V lost 4 bases, J lost 6 bases, and 8 bases stayed unmatched. The CDR3 length is 15 residues. The germline gives CDR1 MDHEN, CDR2 SYDVKM. CDR3 coding DNA: TGTGCCAGCAGTTCCCAGACAGGGTTCGATGAAAAACTGTTTTTT. As protein: CASSSQTGFDEKLFF.

This clone was seen ten or more times. The rearrangement uses TRBV2 and TRBJ2-1; D unclear. V gave up 4 bases and J gave up 0 bases, with 7 bases separating them. Germline V gene sequence: CDR1 SNHLY, CDR2 FYNNEI. The CDR3 runs 14 residues. The CDR3 spells CASSVLNSYNEQFF. Written as DNA, the CDR3 is TGTGCCAGCAGTGTCCTTAACTCCTACAATGAGCAGTTCTTC.

This chain links TRBV4-1 with TRBJ1-2; the match to TRBD1 covers 12 bases. There are 16 residues in the CDR3. Germline lookup yields CDR1 MGHRA and CDR2 YSYEKL. V was clipped by 4 bases and J by 4 bases; unmatched bases: 7. The CDR3 protein is CASSPGQGAIGYGYTF. For the CDR3, the DNA is TGCGCCAGCAGCCCGGGACAGGGGGCGATAGGCTATGGCTACACCTTC.

The chain recombines TRBV6-1 with TRBJ2-3; unclear D gene. The CDR3 is 11 residues long. CDR1 is MNHNS, CDR2 SASEGT, per germline. V was clipped by 6 bases and J by 4 bases, with 5 bases between them. CDR3 loop: CASRNADTQYF. In nucleotides, the CDR3 is TGTGCCAGCAGGAACGCAGATACGCAGTATTTT.

This clone has ten or more counts. This sequence joins TRBV11-3 and TRBJ2-5; D is unresolved. Germline V gene lookup returns CDR1 SGHNT and CDR2 YENEEA. The V end was cut by 0 bases, the J end by 5 bases, with 10 bases between. The CDR3 loop spans 14 amino acids. CDR3 bases: TGTGCCAGCAGCTTAGATGCAGACCGCGAGACCCAGTACTTC. Protein product: CASSLDADRETQYF.

A single count supports this clone. The chain couples TRBV29-1 to TRBJ1-1, with TRBD1 as a possible D gene (6 bases). The CDR3 has 13 residues. The V end lost 2 bases, the J end lost 1 base, and 8 bases lay between the germline ends. In germline, CDR1 is SQVTM, CDR2 ANQGSEA. The CDR3 DNA sequence: TGCAGCGTTGAAAAACAGGGGAACACTGAAGCTTTCTTT. This sequence encodes CSVEKQGNTEAFF.

The V gene is TRBV6-6, the J gene TRBJ2-2; weak D call: TRBD1 (6 bases). V gave up 6 bases and J gave up 3 bases, with 8 bases separating them. CDR3 size: 13 residues. CDR1 and CDR2 from the germline V gene are MNHNY and SVGAGI (reference sequence). CDR3 region: CASRAGDTGELFF. As DNA, the CDR3 is TGTGCCAGCAGGGCAGGGGACACCGGGGAGCTGTTTTTT.

This chain joins TRBV6-6 and TRBJ2-3; 11 bases are a match to TRBD2. V dropped 5 bases and J dropped 5; count of bases not matched to a gene: 9. Germline CDR1 and CDR2: MNHNY and SVGAGI (reference sequence). The length of the CDR3 is 16 residues. CDR3: CASSTTSGMWVDTQYF. CDR3 bases: TGTGCCAGCAGTACGACTAGCGGGATGTGGGTAGATACGCAGTATTTT.

The rearrangement joins TRBV27 to TRBJ2-7; 10 bases line up with TRBD2. V lost 8 bases and J lost 6; bases outside the gene matches: 13. The CDR3 covers 15 residues. Germline loops: CDR1 MNHEY, CDR2 SMNVEV (reference sequence). CDR3 in amino acids: CASGRDSGRAAEQYF. The DNA of the CDR3 is TGTGCCAGCGGGAGGGACAGCGGGAGGGCCGCCGAGCAGTACTTC.

The V call is TRBV16, the J call TRBJ1-5; 7 bases match TRBD1. Germline lookup yields CDR1 KGHSY and CDR2 FQNENV. The CDR3 is 16 residues long. V was pared by 2 bases and J by 1 base, with 5 bases of the junction left unmatched. CDR3 region: CASSQADRASNQPQHF. CDR3 nucleotides: TGTGCCAGCAGCCAAGCCGACAGGGCCAGCAATCAGCCCCAGCATTTT.

J is TRBJ1-5 and V is TRBV5-8; D is ambiguous. This CDR3 comprises 15 residues. Germline values: CDR1 SGHTS, CDR2 YDEGEE. The V and J ends lost 4 bases and 0 bases respectively, with 11 bases between them. CDR3 in DNA: TGTGCCAGCAGCCCGCTGAGGAATAGCAATCAGCCCCAGCATTTT. Residues: CASSPLRNSNQPQHF.

Only a few counts were recorded for this clone. The chain combines TRBV9 with TRBJ1-5; maybe TRBD1 (5 bases). The CDR3 has 14 amino acids. Germline CDR1 SGDLS, CDR2 YYNGEE. Trimming took off 1 base at V and 4 bases at J, with 9 bases between the two ends. This CDR3 is CASSVQGGNQPQHF. The CDR3 region has the DNA TGTGCCAGCAGCGTACAGGGTGGAAATCAGCCCCAGCATTTT. Using reference TRBV9 and TRBJ1-5 for the parts outside the CDR3, the full variable domain is DSGVTQTPKHLITATGQRVTLRCSPRSGDLSVYWYQQSLDQGLQFLIQYYNGEERAKGNILERFSAQQFPDLHSELNLSSLELGDSALYFCASSVQGGNQPQHFGDGTRLSIL.

V gene TRBV20-1 combines with J gene TRBJ2-5; the D gene is possibly TRBD2 (6 bases). Germline V gene lookup returns CDR1 DFQATT and CDR2 SNEGSKA (reference sequence). The CDR3 is made up of 9 amino acids. The CDR3 reads CRNCGEQYF. The CDR3 DNA sequence: TGCAGGAACTGCGGGGAGCAGTACTTC.

This chain links TRBV28 with TRBJ2-7; D is unclear. This CDR3 is built from 22 residues. Germline CDR1 and CDR2: MDHEN and SYDVKM. V shed 10 bases and J shed 3 bases, with 43 bases lying between them. Here the CDR3 DNA reads TGTGCCATCGCCAGAGGTAGAAGAGGTGCAGGTCGGTTGGTCGGAGCGAACTACGAGCAGTACTTC. As protein: CAIARGRRGAGRLVGANYEQYF.

This clone has only a few counts. The chain uses TRBV7-6 and TRBJ2-2, with no clear D. The germline V and J ends were trimmed by 0 bases and 3 bases, with 14 bases remaining between them. Germline CDR1 and CDR2: SGHVS and FNYEAQ. The CDR3 covers 17 residues. The CDR3 protein is CASSLAGPSTHTGELFF. DNA for the CDR3: TGTGCCAGCAGCTTAGCCGGGCCCTCCACCCACACCGGGGAGCTGTTTTTT.

The chain uses TRBV10-3 and TRBJ2-1; D ambiguous. Germline V lookup: CDR1 ENHRY, CDR2 SYGVKD. V was shortened by 1 base and J by 7 bases, with 8 bases between the two germline ends. The CDR3 is made up of 13 amino acids. The CDR3 region has the DNA TGTGCCATCAGTGAGTTGGAAGGGAATGAGCAGTTCTTC. Translation gives CAISELEGNEQFF.

The chain recombines TRBV18 with TRBJ2-7; TRBD2 aligns across 7 bases. CDR1 KGHSH and CDR2 LQKENI come from the germline V gene. The CDR3 covers 14 residues. The V gene end was trimmed by 4 bases and the J gene end by 2 bases; junction bases not matched to a gene: 5. CDR3: CASSQAGKAYEQYF. The DNA for the CDR3 is TGTGCCAGCTCACAAGCGGGGAAAGCCTACGAGCAGTACTTC.

This clone turned up a few times. CDR3 in DNA: TGTGCCAGCAGCTTCGACAGGGGCGGCGTCACTGAAGCTTTCTTT. Translated, it gives CASSFDRGGVTEAFF. The V gene is TRBV7-8, the J gene TRBJ1-1, with TRBD1 identical over 8 bases. V dropped 3 bases and J dropped 4; count of bases not matched to a gene: 7. The V gene's germline CDR1 is SGHVS and CDR2 FQNEAQ. This CDR3 contains 15 residues.

The chain links TRBV30 to TRBJ2-7, with a tentative D call TRBD1 (6 bases). Looked up from germline, CDR1 is GTSNPN and CDR2 is SVGIG (reference sequence). The V end lost 5 bases, the J end lost 6 bases, and 20 bases lay between the germline ends. This CDR3 is built from 14 residues. The CDR3 loop reads CAWALTGFRGEQYF. CDR3 nucleotides: TGTGCCTGGGCACTCACAGGGTTCCGTGGCGAGCAGTACTTC.